This TCR beta chain was recorded in a study of blood T cell repertoires in COVID-19 (dated by TCRdb to the early 2020s). For the wider study: Samples covering the acute and convalescent phases of COVID-19 were provided by collaborators in the United States, Italy and Spain. The samples were drawn from the first 160 participants of the ongoing ImmuneRACE study and from some 1,300 subjects provided by 6 global collaborators. A de-identified subject ID, COVID-19 status, age in years and sex were almost always included in the sample metadata. Where HLA class I and class II types were available, the types were taken from metadata supplied by the sample provider, not from assay-based typing. The prospective study material was composed of cDNA or gDNA derived from T cells, B-cell-depleted T cells, or PBMCs. A freely available public database, intended as a resource for researchers studying the immune response to SARS-CoV-2, is where the repertoires were released. Subjects who had been exposed to COVID-19, were actively infected with it, or had recovered from it provided the deeply sampled blood TCRbeta repertoires that made up the dataset. Findings and caveats that apply to the study as a whole: Clinical and demographic metadata were provided uncurated, with the amount varying by source and participant.

With regard to this clone: What antigen it recognizes has not been identified. The record has no base qualities; no much larger clone is one base away.

The collaborating institutions used their own protocols to collect whole blood in K2EDTA tubes. For TCRbeta analysis, collaborators shipped samples in one of three forms: frozen whole blood, isolated PBMCs, or DNA extracted from either of those sample types. The immunoSEQ Assay, a bias-controlled multiplex PCR, was used to amplify TCRbeta CDR3 regions from genomic DNA. Per the authors' processing: Within the assay, amplification of reference gene primers was used to estimate how many nucleated cells each sample contained. Sequence reads were collapsed and filtered to measure the absolute abundance of every unique TCRbeta CDR3 rearrangement. For each sample, productive Simpson clonality was calculated as the square root of Simpson's diversity index across productive rearrangements. In TCRdb, the immuneACCESS table is reduced to in-frame sequences with V and J assigned. These tables do not hold every clone; where another copy was compared, an unresolved V gene accounts for under half, and the others remain unexplained. V, J and clone size reflect that table, while D and trimming were determined from the DNA. For this sample the table gives 30,000 to 40,000 clones, of which around nine tenths were detected only once. The leading ten clones occupy approximately 6.7% of the sample.

The CDR3, cysteine through phenylalanine, is 17 amino acids long. Of all the DNA, just the CDR3 is kept, 51 bases in frame from base 1. Trimming takes 0 bases from V and 9 bases from J, and the germline ends sit 22 bases apart. Via the germline V gene, CDR1 is SGHRS and CDR2 YFSETQ. Recombination joined TRBV5-1 with TRBJ1-3, and possibly TRBD1, on 6 matching bases. The sample comprised peripheral blood. The clonotype was recovered from a human donor in a cohort sampled during active COVID-19. The CDR3 reads CASSLGVGGGSSGTIYF. The DNA sequence is TGCGCCAGCAGCTTGGGGGTCGGCGGGGGCTCATCGGGCACCATATATTTT.